These 2 T cell receptor beta chains came from one sample sequenced in a study of early T cells in non-severe SARS-CoV-2 infection. From the 5' RACE reads, TCRdb called clonotypes with MiXCR, one entry per CDR3 protein. This table has some 66,000 distinct CDR3 sequences, roughly 10% appearing once. Sequencing input: whole blood. These receptors all stem from an adult who was a healthcare worker with PCR-confirmed SARS-CoV-2 infection or an uninfected control (not recorded which).

In its sample, this clonotype was seen many times. The chain has TRBV29-1 and TRBJ2-1, with a tentative D call TRBD2 (6 bases). Trimming left V 3 bases short and J 8 bases short, with 8 bases between. CDR1 and CDR2 (germline): SQVTM, ANQGSEA. CDR3 length: 11 residues. CDR3 DNA: TGCAGCGTTGAGGAGGGCGATGAGCAGTTCTTC. The encoded protein is CSVEEGDEQFF.

This clonotype was counted many times. This chain connects TRBV19 to TRBJ2-1; D may be TRBD2 (5 bases). Germline values: CDR1 LNHDA, CDR2 SQIVND (reference sequence). The CDR3 loop spans 15 amino acids. The ends were cut back, 7 bases at V and 7 bases at J, with 20 bases in the middle. This CDR3 is CASIEGLAGGNEQFF. The CDR3 DNA follows: TGTGCCAGTATCGAAGGTCTAGCCGGTGGGAATGAGCAGTTCTTC.